Ten or more counts support the clone carrying this T cell receptor (beta chain). Antigen specificity is unknown. This sample was taken from a study of T-cell reconstitution after alpha-beta-depleted transplantation in children. The study, taken as a whole, reports: By about two months after transplant, alpha-beta T cells reportedly arose from several hundred graft clones that had expanded. The high TCRbeta diversity at day 60 in some patients came from surviving recipient T cells and thymic progenitors. The authors attributed T-cell counts and diversity one year after transplant mostly to newly produced T cells.

This CDR3 comprises 14 residues. From germline, CDR1 is MNHEY and CDR2 SVGEGT. V trimming: 8 bases; J trimming: 7 bases; junction bases outside the gene matches: 9. The authors prepared the TCRbeta library with unique molecular identifiers. TCRdb re-derived calls from the PCR reads in MiXCR, one entry per CDR3 protein. The sample has around 270,000 distinct CDR3 sequences, just over 7.5% seen once; the top ten hold approximately 8.2%. The V call is TRBV6-2 or TRBV6-3, the J call TRBJ2-1; 9 nucleotides align to TRBD1. The origin of this receptor is a female patient between 2 and 15 years old who had a stem cell transplant for Fanconi anemia, so the T cells may come from the graft donor. The source was peripheral blood, collected 360 days after TCRalphabeta/CD19-depleted stem cell transplant. The CDR3 spells CASYRGRGGNEQFF. The DNA of the CDR3 is TGTGCCAGCTACAGGGGGCGAGGGGGGAATGAGCAGTTCTTC.